The 4 T cell receptor beta chains presented below share a single source sample, sequenced in a study of blood T cell repertoires in COVID-19. Clones were sequenced by immunoSEQ multiplex PCR, and TCRdb holds only the in-frame ones, with some missing. The sample lists under 200,000 clones, roughly 80% seen once, with 5.5% to 7% in the top ten. Sample: peripheral blood. Receptor source: a woman between 40 and 50 years old with COVID-19, enrolled during active disease.

This clone came up many times. Here the CDR3 DNA reads TGTGCCAGCAGCTTCCAGGGCATTATTAACTATGGCTACACCTTC. Translation gives CASSFQGIINYGYTF. The V gene is TRBV7-2, the J gene TRBJ1-2; D possibly corresponds to TRBD1 (5 bases). CDR1 and CDR2 from the germline V gene are SGHTA and FQGNSA. V was trimmed by 3 bases and J by 1 base, leaving 12 bases between them. The CDR3 runs to 15 residues.

This chain uses TRBV20-1 with TRBJ1-5; D remains ambiguous. The CDR3 has 12 residues. Germline V gene lookup returns CDR1 DFQATT and CDR2 SNEGSKA (reference sequence). V lost 3 bases and J lost 6, with 9 bases in between. Here the CDR3 DNA reads TGCAGTGCTAGTCTTTCAGGTCAGCCCCAGCATTTT. It is translated as CSASLSGQPQHF.

Points on this clone: Other nucleotide sequences from this sample produce the same CDR3. DNA of the CDR3: TGTGCCAGCAGCTTCGGGACAGTTAACACCGGGGAGCTGTTTTTT. It encodes CASSFGTVNTGELFF. The gene calls are TRBV7-6 and TRBJ2-2, with TRBD1 matching over 7 bases. Germline CDR1 reads SGHVS; CDR2 reads FNYEAQ. The CDR3 is 15 amino acids. Losses at the gene ends were 3 bases for V and 2 bases for J; bases not matched to a gene: 3. Based on the CDR3 plus reference TRBV7-6 and TRBJ2-2, the full variable domain is GAGVSQSPRYKVTKRGQDVALRCDPISGHVSLYWYRQALGQGPEFLTYFNYEAQQDKSGLPNDRFSAERPEGSISTLTIQRTEQRDSAMYRCASSFGTVNTGELFFGEGSRLTVL.

V usage is TRBV5-1 and J usage is TRBJ2-1, with 9 bases fitting TRBD1. After removal of 2 bases from V and 13 bases from J, the junction contained 10 bases not matched to a gene. CDR3 size: 14 residues. Germline loops: CDR1 SGHRS, CDR2 YFSETQ. CDR3 sequence: CASSFGDRARFQFF. CDR3 DNA sequence: TGCGCCAGCAGCTTTGGGGACAGGGCCCGATTTCAGTTCTTC.